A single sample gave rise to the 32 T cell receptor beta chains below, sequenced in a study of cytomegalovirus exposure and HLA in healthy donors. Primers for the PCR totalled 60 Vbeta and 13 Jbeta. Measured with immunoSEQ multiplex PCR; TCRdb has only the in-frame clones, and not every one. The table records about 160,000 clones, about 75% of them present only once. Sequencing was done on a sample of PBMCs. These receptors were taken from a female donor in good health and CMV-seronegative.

The CDR3 loop is CASSFGQGVGTGELFF. Here the CDR3 DNA reads TGTGCCAGCAGCTTTGGACAGGGGGTCGGCACCGGGGAGCTGTTTTTT. This chain joins TRBV5-4 and TRBJ2-2, with 10 bases matching TRBD1. With 2 bases clipped from V and 4 bases from J, the junction kept 5 bases outside the gene matches. This CDR3 contains 16 residues. CDR1 is SGHNT, CDR2 YYREEE, per germline (reference sequence).

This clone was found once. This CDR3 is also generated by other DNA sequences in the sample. DNA of the CDR3: TGTGCCAGCAGAGGGAGCTCCTACAATGAGCAGTTCTTC. Its translation is CASRGSSYNEQFF. J is TRBJ2-1 and V is TRBV2; D might be TRBD2 (5 bases). The CDR3 spans 13 residues. V lost 6 bases and J lost 0, with 6 bases in between. Germline lookup yields CDR1 SNHLY and CDR2 FYNNEI.

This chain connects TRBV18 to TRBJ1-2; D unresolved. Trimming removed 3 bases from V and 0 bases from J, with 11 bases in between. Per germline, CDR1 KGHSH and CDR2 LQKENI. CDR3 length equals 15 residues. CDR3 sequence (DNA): TGTGCCAGCTCACCCGAGGTGGGAGCTAACTATGGCTACACCTTC. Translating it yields CASSPEVGANYGYTF.

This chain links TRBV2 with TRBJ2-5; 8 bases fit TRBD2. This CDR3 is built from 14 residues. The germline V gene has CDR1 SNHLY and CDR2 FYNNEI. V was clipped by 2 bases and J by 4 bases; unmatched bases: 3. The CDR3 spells CASSESLAGETQYF. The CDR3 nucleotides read TGTGCCAGCAGTGAATCTCTAGCGGGAGAGACCCAGTACTTC.

The CDR3 reads CASTPQGSSNTGELFF. CDR3 nucleotides: TGTGCCAGCACTCCACAGGGTTCATCGAACACCGGGGAGCTGTTTTTT. This chain uses TRBV27 with TRBJ2-2; possibly TRBD1 for D (6 bases). The V gene's germline CDR1 is MNHEY and CDR2 SMNVEV (reference sequence). The CDR3 has 16 amino acids. V lost 7 bases and J lost 0, with 15 bases in between.

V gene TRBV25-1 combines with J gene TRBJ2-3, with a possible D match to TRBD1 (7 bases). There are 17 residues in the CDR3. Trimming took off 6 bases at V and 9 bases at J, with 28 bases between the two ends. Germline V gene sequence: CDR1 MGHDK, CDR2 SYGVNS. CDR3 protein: CASRIHEEGAGLGTQYF. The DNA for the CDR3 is TGTGCCAGCAGGATACATGAGGAGGGGGCCGGGCTGGGAACGCAGTATTTT. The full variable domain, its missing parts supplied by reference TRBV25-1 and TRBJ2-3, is EADIYQTPRYLVIGTGKKITLECSQTMGHDKMYWYQQDPGMELHLIHYSYGVNSTEKGDLSSESTVSRIRTEHFPLTLESARPSHTSQYLCASRIHEEGAGLGTQYFGPGTRLTVL.

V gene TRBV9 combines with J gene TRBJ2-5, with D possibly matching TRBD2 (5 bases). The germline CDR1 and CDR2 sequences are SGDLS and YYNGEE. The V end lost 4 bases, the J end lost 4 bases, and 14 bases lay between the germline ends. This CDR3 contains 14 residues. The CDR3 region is CASSPGGSVETQYF. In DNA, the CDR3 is TGTGCCAGCAGCCCTGGAGGTAGCGTAGAGACCCAGTACTTC.

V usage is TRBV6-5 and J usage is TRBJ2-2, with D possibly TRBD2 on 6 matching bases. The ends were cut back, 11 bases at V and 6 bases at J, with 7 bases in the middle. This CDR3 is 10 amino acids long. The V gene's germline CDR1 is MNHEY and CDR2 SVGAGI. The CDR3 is CAAGPGELFF. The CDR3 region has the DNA TGTGCCGCGGGGCCCGGGGAGCTGTTTTTT.

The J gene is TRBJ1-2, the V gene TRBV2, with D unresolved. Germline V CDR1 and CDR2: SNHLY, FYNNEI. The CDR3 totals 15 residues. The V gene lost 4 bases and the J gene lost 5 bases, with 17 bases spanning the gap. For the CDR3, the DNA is TGTGCCAGCAGTGGGAAACCGGGTGCACCATATGGCTACACCTTC. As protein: CASSGKPGAPYGYTF. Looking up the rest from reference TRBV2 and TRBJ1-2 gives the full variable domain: EPEVTQTPSHQVTQMGQEVILRCVPISNHLYFYWYRQILGQKVEFLVSFYNNEISEKSEIFDDQFSVERPDGSNFTLKIRSTKLEDSAMYFCASSGKPGAPYGYTFGSGTRLTVV.

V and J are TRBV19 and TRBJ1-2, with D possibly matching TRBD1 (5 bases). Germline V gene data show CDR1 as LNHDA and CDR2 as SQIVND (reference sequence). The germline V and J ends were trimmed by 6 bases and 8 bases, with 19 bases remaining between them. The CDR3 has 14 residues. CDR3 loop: CASSQTTGVEGYTF. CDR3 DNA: TGTGCCAGTAGCCAAACAACAGGTGTAGAGGGCTACACCTTC.

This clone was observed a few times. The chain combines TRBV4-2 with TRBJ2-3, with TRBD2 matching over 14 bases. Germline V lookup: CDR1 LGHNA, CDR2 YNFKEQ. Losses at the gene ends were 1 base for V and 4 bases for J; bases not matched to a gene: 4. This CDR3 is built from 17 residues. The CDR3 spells CASSQAGGLAGADTQYF. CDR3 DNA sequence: TGTGCCAGCAGCCAAGCAGGGGGACTAGCGGGAGCAGATACGCAGTATTTT.

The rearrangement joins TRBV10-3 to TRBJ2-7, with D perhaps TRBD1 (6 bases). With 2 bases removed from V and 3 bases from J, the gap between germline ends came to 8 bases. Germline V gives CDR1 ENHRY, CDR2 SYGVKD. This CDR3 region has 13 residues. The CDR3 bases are TGTGCCATCAGTGAGATACAGGGCTACGAGCAGTACTTC. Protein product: CAISEIQGYEQYF.

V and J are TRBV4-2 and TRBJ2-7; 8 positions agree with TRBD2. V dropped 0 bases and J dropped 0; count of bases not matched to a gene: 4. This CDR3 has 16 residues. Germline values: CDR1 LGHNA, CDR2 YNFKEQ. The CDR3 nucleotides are TGTGCCAGCAGCCAAGATCGCCGGGGGGGCTCCTACGAGCAGTACTTC. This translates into CASSQDRRGGSYEQYF.

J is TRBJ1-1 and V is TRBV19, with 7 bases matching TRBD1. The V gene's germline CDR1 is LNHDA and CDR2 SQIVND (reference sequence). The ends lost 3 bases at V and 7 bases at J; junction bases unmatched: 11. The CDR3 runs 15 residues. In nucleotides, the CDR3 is TGTGCCAGTAGTATCCTCGGGACAGCTATAGTTGAAGCTTTCTTT. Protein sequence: CASSILGTAIVEAFF.

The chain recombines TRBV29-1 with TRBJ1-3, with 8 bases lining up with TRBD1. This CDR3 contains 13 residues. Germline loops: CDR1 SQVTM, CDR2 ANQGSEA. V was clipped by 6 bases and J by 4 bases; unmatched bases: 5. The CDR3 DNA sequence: TGCAGCGTCCAGGGGGCGCGAGGAAACACCATATATTTT. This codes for CSVQGARGNTIYF.

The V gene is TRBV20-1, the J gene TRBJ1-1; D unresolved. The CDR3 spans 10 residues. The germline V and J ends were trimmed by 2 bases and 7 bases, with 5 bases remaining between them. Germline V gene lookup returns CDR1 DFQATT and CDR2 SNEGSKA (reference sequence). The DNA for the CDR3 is TGCAGTGCTAGACGGGTTGAAGCTTTCTTT. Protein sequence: CSARRVEAFF.

The CDR3 nucleotides are TGTGCCAGTAGGAGACAGGGGGAAAACACCATATATTTT. Protein sequence: CASRRQGENTIYF. The rearrangement uses TRBV19 and TRBJ1-3, with 9 bases matching TRBD1. V lost 6 bases, J lost 6 bases, and 3 bases stayed unmatched. The germline gives CDR1 LNHDA, CDR2 SQIVND (reference sequence). The CDR3 runs to 13 residues.

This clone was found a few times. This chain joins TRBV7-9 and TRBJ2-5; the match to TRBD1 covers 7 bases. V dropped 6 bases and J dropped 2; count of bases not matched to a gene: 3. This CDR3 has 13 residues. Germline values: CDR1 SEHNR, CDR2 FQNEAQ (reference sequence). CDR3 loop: CASRRDRQETQYF. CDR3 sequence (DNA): TGTGCCAGCAGACGGGACAGACAAGAGACCCAGTACTTC.

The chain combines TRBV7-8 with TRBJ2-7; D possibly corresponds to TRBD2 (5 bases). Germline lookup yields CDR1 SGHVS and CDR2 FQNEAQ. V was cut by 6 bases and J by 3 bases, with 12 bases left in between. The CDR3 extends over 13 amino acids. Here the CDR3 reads CASRGLRLYEQYF. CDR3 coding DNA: TGTGCCAGCAGAGGACTGAGACTCTACGAGCAGTACTTC.

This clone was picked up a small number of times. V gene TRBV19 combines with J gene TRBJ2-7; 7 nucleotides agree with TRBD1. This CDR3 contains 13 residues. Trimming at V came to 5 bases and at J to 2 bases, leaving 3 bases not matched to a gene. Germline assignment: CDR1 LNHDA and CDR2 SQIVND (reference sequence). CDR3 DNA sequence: TGTGCCAGTAGTGTGACAGGGACCTACGAGCAGTACTTC. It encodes CASSVTGTYEQYF.

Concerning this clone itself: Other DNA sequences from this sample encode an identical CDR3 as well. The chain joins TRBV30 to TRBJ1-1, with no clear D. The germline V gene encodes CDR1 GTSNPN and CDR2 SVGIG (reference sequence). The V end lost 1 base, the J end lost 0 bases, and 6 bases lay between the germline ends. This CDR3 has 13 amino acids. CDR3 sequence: CAWSGTVNTEAFF. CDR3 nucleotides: TGTGCCTGGAGTGGAACGGTGAACACTGAAGCTTTCTTT.

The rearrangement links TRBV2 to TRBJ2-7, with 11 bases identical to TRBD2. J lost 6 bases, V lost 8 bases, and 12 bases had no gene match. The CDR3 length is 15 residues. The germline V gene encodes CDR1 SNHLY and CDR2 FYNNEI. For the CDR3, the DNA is TGTGCCAGCGGCTCACTTACTAGCGGGGGTTCCGAGCAGTACTTC. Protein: CASGSLTSGGSEQYF.

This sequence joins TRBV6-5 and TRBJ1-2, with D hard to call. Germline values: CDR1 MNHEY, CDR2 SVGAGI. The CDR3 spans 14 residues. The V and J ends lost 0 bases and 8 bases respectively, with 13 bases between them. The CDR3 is CASSYSGGREGYTF. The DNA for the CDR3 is TGTGCCAGCAGTTACTCAGGAGGTAGAGAGGGCTACACCTTC.

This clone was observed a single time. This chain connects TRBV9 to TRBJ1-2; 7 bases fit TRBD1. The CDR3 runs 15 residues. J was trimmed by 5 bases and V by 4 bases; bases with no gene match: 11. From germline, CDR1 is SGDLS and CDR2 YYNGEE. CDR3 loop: CASSKGGTGVYGYTF. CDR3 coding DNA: TGTGCCAGCAGCAAAGGGGGAACAGGGGTTTATGGCTACACCTTC.

Here the CDR3 reads CASSFRGFNQPQHF. The CDR3 nucleotides read TGTGCCAGCAGTTTCCGAGGGTTCAATCAGCCCCAGCATTTT. V gene TRBV27 combines with J gene TRBJ1-5, with no clear D. V shed 3 bases and J shed 3 bases, with 9 bases lying between them. Germline loops: CDR1 MNHEY, CDR2 SMNVEV (reference sequence). The CDR3 is 14 residues long.

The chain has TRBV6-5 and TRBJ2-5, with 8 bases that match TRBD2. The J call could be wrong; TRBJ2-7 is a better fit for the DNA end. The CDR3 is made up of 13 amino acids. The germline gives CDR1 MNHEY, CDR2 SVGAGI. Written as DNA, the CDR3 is TGTGCCAGCACAATAGCGGGAACCTACGAGCAGTACTTC. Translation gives CASTIAGTYEQYF.

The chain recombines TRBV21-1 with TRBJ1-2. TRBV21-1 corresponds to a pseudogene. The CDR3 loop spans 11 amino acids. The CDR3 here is CASNGDYGYTF. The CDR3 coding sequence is TGTGCCAGCAACGGGGATTATGGCTACACCTTC.

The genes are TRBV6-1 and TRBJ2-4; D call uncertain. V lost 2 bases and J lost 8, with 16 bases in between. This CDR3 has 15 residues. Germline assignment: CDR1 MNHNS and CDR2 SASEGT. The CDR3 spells CASSETQLSGDIQYF. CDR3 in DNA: TGTGCCAGCAGTGAAACCCAGCTCTCCGGAGACATTCAGTACTTC.

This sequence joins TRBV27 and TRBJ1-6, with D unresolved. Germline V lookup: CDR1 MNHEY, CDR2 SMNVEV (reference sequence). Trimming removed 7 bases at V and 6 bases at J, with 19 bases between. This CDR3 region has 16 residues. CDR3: CASTPGLAGSNSPLHF. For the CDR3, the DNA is TGTGCCAGCACCCCCGGGCTTGCGGGCAGTAATTCACCCCTCCACTTT.

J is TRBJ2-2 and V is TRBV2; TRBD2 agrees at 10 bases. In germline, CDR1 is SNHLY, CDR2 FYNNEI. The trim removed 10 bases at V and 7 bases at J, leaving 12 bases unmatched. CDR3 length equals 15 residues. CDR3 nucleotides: TGTGCCATCCCGGGGAGCGGGAGGGCCAACGGGGAGCTGTTTTTT. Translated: CAIPGSGRANGELFF.

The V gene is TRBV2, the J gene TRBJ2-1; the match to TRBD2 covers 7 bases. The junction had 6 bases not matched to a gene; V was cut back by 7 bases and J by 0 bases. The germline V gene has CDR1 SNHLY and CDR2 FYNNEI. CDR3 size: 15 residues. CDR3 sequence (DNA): TGTGCCAGCATCGCCCAGCGGGGCTCCTACAATGAGCAGTTCTTC. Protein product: CASIAQRGSYNEQFF.

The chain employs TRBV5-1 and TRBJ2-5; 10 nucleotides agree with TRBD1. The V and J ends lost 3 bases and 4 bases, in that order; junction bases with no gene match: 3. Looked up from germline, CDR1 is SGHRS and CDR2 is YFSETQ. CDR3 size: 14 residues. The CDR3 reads CASSSGTGAETQYF. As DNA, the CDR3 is TGCGCCAGCAGCTCCGGGACAGGGGCAGAGACCCAGTACTTC.